The present T cell receptor beta chain was sequenced within a study of blood T cell repertoires in COVID-19. As for the study in general: Acute and convalescent COVID-19 samples came from the United States, Italy and Spain. Sources were T cells, B-cell-depleted T cells, or PBMCs; the material itself was cDNA or gDNA.

From germline, CDR1 is MNHNY and CDR2 SVGAGI (reference sequence). The CDR3 runs 16 residues. V was cut by 2 bases and J by 9 bases, with 17 bases left in between. Original analysis: Quantification of nucleated cells was approximated via reference gene primer amplification. Method: immunoSEQ multiplex PCR; TCRdb's copy keeps in-frame clones and lacks some. V, J and clone size are taken as reported in that table, and D and trimming were inferred from the DNA itself. Among roughly 250,000 clones listed, approximately 90% were seen once. The V and J genes are TRBV6-6 and TRBJ1-6; possibly TRBD1 for D (6 bases). The sequenced sample was peripheral blood. This TCR came from a woman in her thirties or forties with acute or convalescent COVID-19. Here the CDR3 DNA reads TGTGCCAGCAGTTACCAACGGGACAACCGCCTTTCACCCCTCCACTTT. This codes for CASSYQRDNRLSPLHF.